Below are 6 T cell receptor beta chains sequenced from a single sample in a study of response to subunit inactivated influenza vaccine. From the RT-PCR reads, TCRdb called clonotypes with MiXCR, one entry per CDR3 protein. The sample lists around 530,000 distinct CDR3 sequences; around 11% were seen once. Sequencing used PBMCs from blood, obtained on the day of vaccination. The receptors here all came from a man aged 45-60 years who received an inactivated influenza vaccine.

This clonotype was counted ten times or more. Its ends do not fully match the called genes, so a read error is possible. This rearrangement joins TRBV5-1 to TRBJ2-1; D gene uncertain. Germline V gene data show CDR1 as SGHRS and CDR2 as YFSETQ. The length of the CDR3 is 12 residues. DNA for the CDR3: TGTGCCAGCAGCTTAGTCTCCAATGAGCAGTTCTTC. This gives the protein CASSLVSNEQFF.

There are many counts of this clonotype. This sequence joins TRBV9 and TRBJ2-1, with TRBD2 identical over 11 bases. The CDR3 is 16 residues long. V gave up 0 bases and J gave up 3 bases; unmatched junction bases: 2. Per the germline V gene, CDR1 is SGDLS and CDR2 is YYNGEE. The CDR3 nucleotides read TGTGCCAGCAGCGTAGTAGCGGGGGGGAACTACAATGAGCAGTTCTTC. Its protein is CASSVVAGGNYNEQFF.

This clonotype has just a few counts. The chain carries TRBV10-3 and TRBJ1-1; TRBD1 might be the D (5 bases). CDR3 size: 16 residues. Germline V gene sequence: CDR1 ENHRY, CDR2 SYGVKD. The germline V and J ends were trimmed by 6 bases and 1 base, with 18 bases remaining between them. The chain's CDR3 is CAISPEGRQPNTEAFF. CDR3 sequence (DNA): TGTGCCATCAGCCCAGAAGGGCGACAGCCGAACACTGAAGCTTTCTTT.

The chain uses TRBV29-1 and TRBJ2-7; TRBD1 matches at 7 bases. Trimming at V came to 7 bases and at J to 0 bases, leaving 6 bases not matched to a gene. The germline V gene has CDR1 SQVTM and CDR2 ANQGSEA. The CDR3 is made up of 13 amino acids. CDR3 amino acids: CSASGGPSYEQYF. The DNA for the CDR3 is TGCAGCGCCTCAGGGGGACCCTCCTACGAGCAGTACTTC.

The CDR3 coding sequence is TGCAGTGCTAGAGATCAAGGACGGGGCACTGAAGCTTTCTTT. This gives the protein CSARDQGRGTEAFF. J is TRBJ1-1 and V is TRBV20-1; D remains ambiguous. The CDR3 runs 14 residues. Germline V CDR1 and CDR2: DFQATT, SNEGSKA (reference sequence). The V end was cut by 0 bases, the J end by 4 bases, with 12 bases between.

This clonotype was picked up a small number of times. One junction end disagrees with the germline gene, perhaps due to a read error. The genes are TRBV10-3 and TRBJ2-7; D not certain. The CDR3 length is 12 residues. CDR1 is ENHRY and CDR2 is SYGVKD in the germline V gene. This CDR3 reads CAISVVSHEQYF. CDR3 nucleotide sequence: TGTGCCATCAGTGTGGTCTCCCACGAGCAGTACTTC.